The clone carrying this T cell receptor beta chain was counted many times. The antigen is not known. This sample is drawn from a study of T cells in Graves' hyperthyroidism and ophthalmopathy. In the study overall: At the time of initial diagnosis and before any treatment, peripheral blood was collected.

Participants, patients aged 18 to 65, had newly diagnosed hyperthyroidism with a duration under 2 months. Clinical symptoms, serum thyroxine and TRAb, thyroid ultrasound and orbital computed tomography together formed the diagnostic basis. Template material for amplifying TCR beta CDR3 regions consisted of RNA transcripts. Researchers ran a first-round RT-PCR on the TCR CDR3 using the HTBI primer set. TCRdb processed the multiplex PCR reads anew with MiXCR; each CDR3 protein has one entry. The data show hundreds of thousands of distinct CDR3 sequences, under 45% seen once. The CDR3 covers 14 residues. CDR1 ENHRY and CDR2 SYGVKD come from the germline V gene. The ends lost 1 base at V and 5 bases at J; junction bases unmatched: 4. Study conclusions and caveats: Most thyroid clonotypes expanded above 0.001 appeared in blood too.

The clonotype was recovered from a woman between 35 and 50 years old with Graves' hyperthyroidism. The J gene is TRBJ1-1, the V gene TRBV10-3; 7 bases are a match to TRBD1. The sample comprised blood. The CDR3 bases are TGTGCCATCAGTGAGTTACAGGGGCCGACTGAAGCTTTCTTT. This gives the protein CAISELQGPTEAFF.